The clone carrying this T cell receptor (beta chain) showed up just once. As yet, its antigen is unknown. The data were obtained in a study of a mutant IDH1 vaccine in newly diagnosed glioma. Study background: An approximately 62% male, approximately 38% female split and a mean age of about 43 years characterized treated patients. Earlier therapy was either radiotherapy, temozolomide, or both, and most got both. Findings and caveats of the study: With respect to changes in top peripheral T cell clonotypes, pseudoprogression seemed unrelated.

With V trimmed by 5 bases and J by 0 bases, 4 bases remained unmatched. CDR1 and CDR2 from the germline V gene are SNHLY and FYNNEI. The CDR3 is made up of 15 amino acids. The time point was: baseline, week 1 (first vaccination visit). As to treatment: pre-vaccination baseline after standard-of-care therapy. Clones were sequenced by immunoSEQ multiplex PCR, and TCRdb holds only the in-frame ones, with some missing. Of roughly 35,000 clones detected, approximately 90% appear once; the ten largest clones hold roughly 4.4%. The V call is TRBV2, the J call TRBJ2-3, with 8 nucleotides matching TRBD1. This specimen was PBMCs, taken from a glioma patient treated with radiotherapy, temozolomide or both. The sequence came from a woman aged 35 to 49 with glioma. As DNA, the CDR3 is TGTGCCAGCAGTCCCGGGACAGGCAGCACAGATACGCAGTATTTT. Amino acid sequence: CASSPGTGSTDTQYF.